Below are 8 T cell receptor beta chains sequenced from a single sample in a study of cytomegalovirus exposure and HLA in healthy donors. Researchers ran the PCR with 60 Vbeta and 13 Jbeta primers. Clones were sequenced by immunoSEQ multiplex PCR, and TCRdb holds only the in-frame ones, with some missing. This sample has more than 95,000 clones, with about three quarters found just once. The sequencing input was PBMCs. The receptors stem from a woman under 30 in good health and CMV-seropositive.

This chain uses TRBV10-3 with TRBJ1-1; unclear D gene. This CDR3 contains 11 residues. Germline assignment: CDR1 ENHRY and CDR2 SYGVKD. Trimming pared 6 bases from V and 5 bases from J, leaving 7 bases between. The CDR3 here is CAIRGTTEAFF. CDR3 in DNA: TGTGCCATCAGGGGCACGACTGAAGCTTTCTTT.

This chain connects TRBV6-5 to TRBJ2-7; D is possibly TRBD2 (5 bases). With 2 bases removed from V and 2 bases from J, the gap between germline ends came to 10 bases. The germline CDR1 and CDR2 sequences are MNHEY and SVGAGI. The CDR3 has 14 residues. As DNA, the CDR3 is TGTGCCAGCAGTTACGGTGACGGGACCTACGAGCAGTACTTC. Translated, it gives CASSYGDGTYEQYF.

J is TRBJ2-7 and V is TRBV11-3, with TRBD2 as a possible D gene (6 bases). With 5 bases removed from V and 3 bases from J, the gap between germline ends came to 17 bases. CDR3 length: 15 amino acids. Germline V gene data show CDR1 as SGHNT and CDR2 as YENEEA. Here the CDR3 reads CASSPNAGTLYEQYF. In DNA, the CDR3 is TGTGCCAGCAGCCCGAATGCCGGGACTCTCTACGAGCAGTACTTC.

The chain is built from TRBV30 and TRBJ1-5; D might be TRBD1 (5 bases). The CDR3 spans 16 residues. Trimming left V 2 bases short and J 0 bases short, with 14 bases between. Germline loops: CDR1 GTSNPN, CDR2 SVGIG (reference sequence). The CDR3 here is CAWSHPGGLSNQPQHF. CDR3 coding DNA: TGTGCCTGGAGTCACCCGGGGGGACTTAGCAATCAGCCCCAGCATTTT.

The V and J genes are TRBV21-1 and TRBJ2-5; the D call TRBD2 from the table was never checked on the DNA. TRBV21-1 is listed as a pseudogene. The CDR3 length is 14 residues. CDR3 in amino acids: CASRWAGLQETQYF. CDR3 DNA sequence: TGTGCCAGCAGGTGGGCGGGGCTTCAAGAGACCCAGTACTTC.

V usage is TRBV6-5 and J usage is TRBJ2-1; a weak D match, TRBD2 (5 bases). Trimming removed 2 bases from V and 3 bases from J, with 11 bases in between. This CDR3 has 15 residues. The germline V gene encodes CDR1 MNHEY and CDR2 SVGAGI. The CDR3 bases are TGTGCCAGCAGTTACATCCGGGGTGACTACAATGAGCAGTTCTTC. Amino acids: CASSYIRGDYNEQFF.

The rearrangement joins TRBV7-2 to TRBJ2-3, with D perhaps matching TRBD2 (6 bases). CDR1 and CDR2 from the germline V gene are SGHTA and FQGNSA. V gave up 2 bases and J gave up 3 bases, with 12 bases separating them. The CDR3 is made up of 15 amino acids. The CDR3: CASSLHGLATDTQYF. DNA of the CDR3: TGTGCCAGCAGCTTACATGGGCTAGCGACAGATACGCAGTATTTT.

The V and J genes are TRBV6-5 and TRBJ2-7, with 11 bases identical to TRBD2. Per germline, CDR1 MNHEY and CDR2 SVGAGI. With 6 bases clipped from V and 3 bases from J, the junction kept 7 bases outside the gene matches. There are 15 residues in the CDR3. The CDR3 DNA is TGTGCCAGCAGGGAGACTAGCGGGGTGCTCTACGAGCAGTACTTC. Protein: CASRETSGVLYEQYF.